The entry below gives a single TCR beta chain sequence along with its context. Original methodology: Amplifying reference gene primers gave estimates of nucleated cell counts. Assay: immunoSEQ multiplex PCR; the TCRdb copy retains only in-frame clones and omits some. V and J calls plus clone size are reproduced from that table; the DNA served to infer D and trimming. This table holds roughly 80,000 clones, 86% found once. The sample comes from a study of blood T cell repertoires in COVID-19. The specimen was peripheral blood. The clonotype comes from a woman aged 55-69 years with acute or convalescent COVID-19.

The CDR3 protein is CASSQTGQDSPLHF. CDR3 DNA: TGTGCCAGCAGCCAGACAGGCCAGGATTCACCCCTCCACTTT. V gene TRBV3-1 (or the pseudogene TRBV3-2) combines with J gene TRBJ1-6; D might be TRBD1 (6 bases). The germline V gene has CDR1 LGHDT and CDR2 YNNKEL (reference sequence). The CDR3 length is 14 residues. Trimming pared 3 bases from V and 8 bases from J, leaving 11 bases between.